This T cell receptor (beta chain) came from a study of technical replicates of blood from four donors (dated by TCRdb to about 2017). In regard to this clone: Its specific antigen is unknown. No per-base quality is available; no much larger clone lies one base away.

The library was obtained by the immunoSEQ multiplex PCR assay. TCRdb limited this immuneACCESS table to in-frame rearrangements with V and J called. A share of clones is missing; checked studies link under half to unresolved V genes, and the rest is unexplained. The sample profile shows under 85,000 clones; 80% to 95% of them were found once. Approximately 0.4% of the sample lies in the top ten. Reading from cysteine to phenylalanine, the CDR3 counts 14 amino acids. Only the CDR3 DNA is retained, 42 bases long and in frame from the first base. According to the germline V gene (reference sequence), CDR1 reads LNHDA and CDR2 reads SQIVND. V was cut back by 5 bases and J by 2 bases, leaving a gap of 12 bases between them.

Sequences were obtained from T cells isolated from PBMCs. The rearrangement joined TRBV19 to TRBJ1-2, with the D gene too uncertain to name. This receptor was obtained from a human donor in good health. The CDR3 has the sequence CASSSDTPNYGYTF. The sequenced DNA: TGTGCCAGTAGTTCCGACACGCCCAACTATGGCTACACCTTC.